This passage covers 7 T cell receptor beta chains from one sample sequenced in a study of CD8+CD57+ T cells in acquired aplastic anemia. Both TCR beta VDJ combination and CDR3 sequence profiling were carried out. Genomic DNA was the template for this profiling. TCRdb re-derived calls from the reads in MiXCR, one entry per CDR3 protein. Of about 190,000 distinct CDR3 sequences in the sample, around 59% were seen once. The sequenced sample consisted of sorted CD4+, CD8+, or CD8+CD57+ T cells (not recorded which) from PBMCs. The origin of the receptors is a human donor in good health, serving as a control.

The genes are TRBV7-3 and TRBJ2-7, with 9 bases that match TRBD1. From germline, CDR1 is SGHTA and CDR2 FQGTGA. V shed 4 bases, J shed 0 bases, and the junction held 13 bases outside the gene matches. The CDR3 has 18 amino acids. CDR3 nucleotides: TGTGCCAGCAGCTCCAGCGGCCCGACAGGGGGGAGCTCCTACGAGCAGTACTTC. Translating gives CASSSSGPTGGSSYEQYF.

This rearrangement joins TRBV20-1 to TRBJ2-7, with 11 bases aligning to TRBD2. The CDR3 is 15 residues long. J lost 3 bases, V lost 1 base, and 5 bases had no gene match. From germline, CDR1 is DFQATT and CDR2 SNEGSKA (reference sequence). The CDR3, as DNA: TGCAGTGCTAGAGGGAAACTAGCGGGGGACTACGAGCAGTACTTC. Its translation: CSARGKLAGDYEQYF.

V and J are TRBV20-1 and TRBJ2-7; 12 bases agree with TRBD2. Germline assignment: CDR1 DFQATT and CDR2 SNEGSKA (reference sequence). The V gene end was trimmed by 4 bases and the J gene end by 5 bases; junction bases not matched to a gene: 3. CDR3 size: 13 residues. CDR3 DNA sequence: TGCAGTGCTACTAGCGGGAGGGTGGACGAGCAGTACTTC. Residues: CSATSGRVDEQYF.

J is TRBJ2-5 and V is TRBV7-2, with 9 bases matching TRBD1. After removal of 6 bases from V and 3 bases from J, the junction contained 11 bases not matched to a gene. CDR1 SGHTA and CDR2 FQGNSA come from the germline V gene. This CDR3 is built from 16 residues. CDR3 in DNA: TGTGCCAGCAGGCGGGCGGGACAGGGCGTCAAAGAGACCCAGTACTTC. It is translated as CASRRAGQGVKETQYF.

The rearrangement joins TRBV7-6 to TRBJ2-7; D uncertain. There are 13 residues in the CDR3. Trimming left V 3 bases short and J 2 bases short, with 8 bases between. The germline V gene has CDR1 SGHVS and CDR2 FNYEAQ. In DNA, the CDR3 is TGTGCCAGCAGCTTCGACGGAGCCTACGAGCAGTACTTC. Encoded protein: CASSFDGAYEQYF. The full variable domain, completed using reference TRBV7-6 and TRBJ2-7, is GAGVSQSPRYKVTKRGQDVALRCDPISGHVSLYWYRQALGQGPEFLTYFNYEAQQDKSGLPNDRFSAERPEGSISTLTIQRTEQRDSAMYRCASSFDGAYEQYFGPGTRLTVT.

This clonotype was counted between two and nine times. V is TRBV7-9 and J is TRBJ2-7, with a tentative D call TRBD2 (5 bases). CDR3 length equals 12 residues. The V gene lost 6 bases and the J gene lost 0 bases, with 6 bases spanning the gap. CDR1 and CDR2 from the germline V gene are SEHNR and FQNEAQ (reference sequence). The CDR3 is CASRADSYEQYF. The CDR3 region has the DNA TGTGCCAGCAGAGCGGACTCCTACGAGCAGTACTTC.

This clonotype was recorded at least ten times. The J gene is TRBJ2-5, the V gene TRBV7-3; no firm D call. The V and J ends lost 2 bases and 0 bases respectively, with 4 bases between them. CDR1 and CDR2 from the germline V gene are SGHTA and FQGTGA. The length of the CDR3 is 13 residues. CDR3 bases: TGTGCCAGCAGCTTAGACTACCAAGAGACCCAGTACTTC. As protein: CASSLDYQETQYF.